The source of this T cell receptor beta chain is a study of blood T cell repertoires in COVID-19. Study-wide background: PBMCs, B-cell-depleted T cells, or T cells were the source of the cDNA or gDNA that made up the material.

Only in-frame clones appear in the TCRdb table, and some are missing; sequencing was by immunoSEQ multiplex PCR. This sample has 150,000 to 200,000 clones, with around nine tenths found just once. V lost 0 bases to trimming and J lost 5 bases, with 11 bases between them. Germline V gene sequence: CDR1 SGHNT, CDR2 YYREEE (reference sequence). CDR3 size: 14 residues. The rearrangement links TRBV5-4 to TRBJ2-5; maybe TRBD2 (5 bases). This TCR came from a man between 60 and 75 years old with active or convalescent COVID-19. The specimen sequenced was peripheral blood. CDR3 nucleotides: TGTGCCAGCAGCTTGGCAGTTGGGGAGGAGACCCAGTACTTC. Translated, it gives CASSLAVGEETQYF.